The 21 T cell receptor beta chains below all came from one sample that was sequenced in a study of cytomegalovirus exposure and HLA in healthy donors. With 60 Vbeta and 13 Jbeta primers, the PCR was carried out. Profiling relied on immunoSEQ multiplex PCR, and the TCRdb table lists in-frame clones only, not all of them. The sample yields about 130,000 clones, around 80% seen once. Input material: PBMCs. All receptors come from a boy aged 2 to 10 in good health and CMV-seronegative.

The chain is built from TRBV7-9 and TRBJ2-5; D perhaps matches TRBD2 (5 bases). The J call is in doubt because the DNA end fits TRBJ2-7 better. The CDR3 loop spans 12 amino acids. CDR1 and CDR2 from the germline V gene are SEHNR and FQNEAQ (reference sequence). In DNA, the CDR3 is TGTGCCAGCAGCTTCGAGGGATACGAGCAGTACTTC. Amino acid sequence: CASSFEGYEQYF.

The rearrangement links TRBV15 to TRBJ2-5; 7 nucleotides match TRBD1. Trimming removed 3 bases from V and 5 bases from J; junction bases left unmatched: 12. The V gene's germline CDR1 is LNHNV and CDR2 YYDKDF (reference sequence). CDR3 size: 16 residues. The CDR3 DNA reads as TGTGCCACCAGCAGGTTCCCAGGGGGAATAGGGGAGACCCAGTACTTC. Its translation is CATSRFPGGIGETQYF.

The genes are TRBV4-3 and TRBJ1-1; D unresolved. Trimming stripped 0 bases from V and 0 bases from J, with 8 bases between. CDR1 and CDR2 (germline): LGHNA, YSLEER. This CDR3 is built from 15 residues. The CDR3: CASSQDWQLNTEAFF. The CDR3 DNA follows: TGCGCCAGCAGCCAAGATTGGCAGTTGAACACTGAAGCTTTCTTT.

This chain uses TRBV30 with TRBJ1-2; D remains unclear. CDR1 and CDR2 (germline): GTSNPN, SVGIG (reference sequence). With 4 bases removed from V and 12 bases from J, the gap between germline ends came to 15 bases. The CDR3 has 11 residues. The CDR3 DNA sequence: TGTGCCTGGACCCCCCTTAGCCGGGACACCTTC. Amino acid sequence: CAWTPLSRDTF.

The CDR3 DNA sequence: TGTGCCACCAGCCCCGACAGACCTCTGGGGCCCCAGCATTTT. This gives the protein CATSPDRPLGPQHF. The V and J genes are TRBV15 and TRBJ1-5, with D possibly matching TRBD1 (5 bases). V lost 5 bases and J lost 9, with 17 bases in between. The CDR3 contains 14 residues. The germline V gene has CDR1 LNHNV and CDR2 YYDKDF (reference sequence).

The chain joins TRBV5-1 to TRBJ2-7; 12 bases are a match to TRBD1. This CDR3 has 17 amino acids. Trimming cost V 6 bases and J 4 bases; bases outside gene matches: 14. CDR1 and CDR2 from the germline V gene are SGHRS and YFSETQ. The CDR3: CASKGTGGRLVLYEQYV. CDR3 nucleotides: TGCGCCAGCAAGGGGACAGGGGGCAGGCTGGTGTTGTACGAGCAGTACGTC.

The rearrangement joins TRBV7-9 to TRBJ2-3, with 7 nucleotides matching TRBD1. The CDR3 totals 15 residues. After removal of 6 bases from V and 0 bases from J, the junction contained 6 bases not matched to a gene. Germline V lookup: CDR1 SEHNR, CDR2 FQNEAQ (reference sequence). The CDR3 region has the DNA TGTGCCAGCAGTATCCTGACAGGGAGCACAGATACGCAGTATTTT. Translating it yields CASSILTGSTDTQYF.

The rearrangement links TRBV4-2 to TRBJ1-5; D uncertain. This CDR3 has 15 residues. Germline V gene data show CDR1 as LGHNA and CDR2 as YNFKEQ. Trimming took 1 base from V and 1 from J, leaving 8 bases between them. CDR3 sequence reads: CASSQVWESNQPQHF. The CDR3 region has the DNA TGTGCCAGCAGCCAAGTCTGGGAGAGCAATCAGCCCCAGCATTTT.

This chain links TRBV7-6 with TRBJ2-4, with D perhaps TRBD2 (6 bases). Germline-derived CDR1 and CDR2 are SGHVS and FNYEAQ. CDR3 length: 15 amino acids. Trimming left V 6 bases short and J 9 bases short, with 21 bases between. CDR3 sequence reads: CASSFSGGFGGIQYF. The CDR3 coding sequence is TGTGCCAGCAGTTTTAGTGGCGGGTTCGGGGGCATTCAGTACTTC.

This clone was recorded once. This rearrangement joins TRBV4-3 to TRBJ2-1; D gene ambiguous. The V end lost 0 bases, the J end lost 4 bases, and 7 bases lay between the germline ends. Germline CDR1 and CDR2: LGHNA and YSLEER. The CDR3 is made up of 14 amino acids. CDR3 sequence (DNA): TGCGCCAGCAGCCAAGAGTCGGTATACAATGAGCAGTTCTTC. It translates to CASSQESVYNEQFF.

The chain is built from TRBV11-2 and TRBJ2-3; TRBD1 might be the D (6 bases). The V and J ends lost 3 bases and 1 base respectively, with 14 bases between them. The CDR3 sequence is 16 residues long. Germline V lookup: CDR1 SGHAT, CDR2 FQNNGV. The CDR3 nucleotides are TGTGCCAGCAGCTTTTCGGGCAGGGGAGGCACAGATACGCAGTATTTT. It codes for CASSFSGRGGTDTQYF.

V usage is TRBV6-5 and J usage is TRBJ2-1, with no clear D. Trimming stripped 6 bases from V and 0 bases from J, with 9 bases between. Per the germline V gene, CDR1 is MNHEY and CDR2 is SVGAGI. The CDR3 runs to 14 residues. CDR3 in DNA: TGTGCCAGCAGCCAGGCGAGCTCCTACAATGAGCAGTTCTTC. It encodes CASSQASSYNEQFF.

The chain has TRBV27 and TRBJ2-5, with 10 bases that match TRBD1. The J call may be faulty, since TRBJ2-7 better matches the DNA end. The CDR3 covers 14 residues. The germline V gene encodes CDR1 MNHEY and CDR2 SMNVEV (reference sequence). DNA for the CDR3: TGTGCCAGCAGTCCCCGGGACAGGGGCTTCGAGCAGTACTTC. Residues: CASSPRDRGFEQYF.

V gene TRBV5-5 combines with J gene TRBJ2-7; 7 bases match TRBD1. The CDR3 runs to 13 residues. The junction had 5 bases not matched to a gene; V was cut back by 3 bases and J by 5 bases. CDR1 is SGHKS and CDR2 is YYEKEE in the germline V gene (reference sequence). In nucleotides, the CDR3 is TGTGCCAGCAGCTGGACAGGCGACCACGAGCAGTACGTC. Translation: CASSWTGDHEQYV.

This chain joins TRBV9 and TRBJ1-5, with D possibly being TRBD1 (5 bases). This CDR3 is 14 amino acids long. The V end lost 0 bases, the J end lost 9 bases, and 13 bases lay between the germline ends. Germline CDR1 is SGDLS and CDR2 is YYNGEE. The CDR3 nucleotides read TGTGCCAGCAGCGTAGGAAACGGAAGGGGGCCCCAGCATTTT. Amino acids: CASSVGNGRGPQHF.

The chain combines TRBV11-1 with TRBJ2-7, with TRBD1 as a possible D gene (6 bases). V lost 3 bases and J 0 bases, leaving 9 bases between the germline ends. Germline assignment: CDR1 SGHAT and CDR2 FQDESV (reference sequence). There are 14 residues in the CDR3. CDR3 residues: CASSLGAYSYEQYF. The CDR3 bases are TGTGCCAGCAGCTTGGGGGCCTACTCCTACGAGCAGTACTTC.

This chain links TRBV5-6 with TRBJ1-2; TRBD1 might be the D (5 bases). The CDR3 runs to 15 residues. V was trimmed by 2 bases and J by 2 bases, leaving 13 bases between them. The germline gives CDR1 SGHDT, CDR2 YYEEEE. CDR3 region: CASSLVRRVNYGYTF. CDR3 coding DNA: TGTGCCAGCAGCTTAGTCCGCAGGGTCAACTATGGCTACACCTTC. The whole variable domain, filled in from reference TRBV5-6 and TRBJ1-2, reads DAGVTQSPTHLIKTRGQQVTLRCSPKSGHDTVSWYQQALGQGPQFIFQYYEEEERQRGNFPDRFSGHQFPNYSSELNVNALLLGDSALYLCASSLVRRVNYGYTFGSGTRLTVV.

This clone was counted many times. The CDR3 here is CASSPELGQGAYGYTF. In DNA, the CDR3 is TGCGCCAGCAGCCCGGAGTTGGGACAGGGGGCCTATGGCTACACCTTC. This chain joins TRBV5-1 and TRBJ1-2, with TRBD1 matching over 12 bases. This CDR3 region has 16 residues. Trimming took 4 bases from V and 4 from J; bases not matched to a gene: 8. In germline, CDR1 is SGHRS, CDR2 YFSETQ.

The chain combines TRBV9 with TRBJ2-1; maybe TRBD2 (7 bases). V lost 4 bases, J lost 5 bases, and 16 bases lay in between. The CDR3 runs to 15 residues. CDR1 and CDR2 from the germline V gene are SGDLS and YYNGEE. CDR3 residues: CASSSRGGVHNEQFF. The CDR3 DNA reads as TGTGCCAGCAGCTCAAGGGGGGGGGTCCACAATGAGCAGTTCTTC.

This clone has just a few counts. Other DNA sequences in the same sample also yield this CDR3. J is TRBJ1-5 and V is TRBV6-6; 8 bases match TRBD1. V dropped 4 bases and J dropped 5; count of bases not matched to a gene: 4. In germline, CDR1 is MNHNY, CDR2 SVGAGI (reference sequence). This CDR3 is 14 amino acids long. The CDR3 loop reads CASSSDRVYQPQHF. The CDR3 DNA is TGTGCCAGCAGTTCGGACAGGGTCTATCAGCCCCAGCATTTT.

This sequence joins TRBV5-6 and TRBJ2-3; D remains ambiguous. The CDR3 runs 15 residues. Germline-derived CDR1 and CDR2 are SGHDT and YYEEEE. V was pared by 0 bases and J by 4 bases, with 12 bases between. The DNA of the CDR3 is TGTGCCAGCAGCTTGGCCCCGGTCAGGTCAGATACGCAGTATTTT. This codes for CASSLAPVRSDTQYF.